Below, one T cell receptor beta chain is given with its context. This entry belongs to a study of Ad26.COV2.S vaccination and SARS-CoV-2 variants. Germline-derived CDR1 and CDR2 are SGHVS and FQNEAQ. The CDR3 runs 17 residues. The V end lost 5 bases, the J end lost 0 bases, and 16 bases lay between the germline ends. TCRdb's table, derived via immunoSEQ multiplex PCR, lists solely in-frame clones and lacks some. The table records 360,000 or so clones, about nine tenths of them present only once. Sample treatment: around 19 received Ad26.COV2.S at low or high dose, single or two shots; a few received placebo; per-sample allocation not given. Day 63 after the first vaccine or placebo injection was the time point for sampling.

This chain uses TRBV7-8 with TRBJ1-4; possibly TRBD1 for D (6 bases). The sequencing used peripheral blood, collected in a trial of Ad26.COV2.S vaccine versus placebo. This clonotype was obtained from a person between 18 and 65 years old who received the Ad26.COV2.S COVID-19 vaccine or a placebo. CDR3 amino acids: CASSPSVKGATNEKLFF. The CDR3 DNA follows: TGTGCCAGCAGCCCCTCTGTAAAGGGGGCAACTAATGAAAAACTGTTTTTT.